This TCR beta chain originates from a study of patients and donors after allogeneic stem cell transplantation. This clonotype appeared a few times. TCRdb used MiXCR to reprocess the RT-PCR reads, holding one entry per CDR3 protein. The data hold about 150,000 distinct CDR3 sequences, with 30% to 45% observed a single time. Germline CDR1 and CDR2: SQVTM and ANQGSEA. Trimming left V 8 bases short and J 0 bases short, with 10 bases between. CDR3 size: 12 residues. The chain joins TRBV29-1 to TRBJ1-2; D gene unclear. Sequencing used blood, either unsorted or a sorted T cell fraction (not recorded which). This receptor was obtained from a human donor who was either an allogeneic HSCT recipient or a stem cell or donor lymphocyte infusion donor (not recorded which). It is not recorded whose cells these are; they may come from a transplant donor. In DNA, the CDR3 is TGCAGCTCCCGCGGAGCTAACTATGGCTACACCTTC. Translated, it gives CSSRGANYGYTF.